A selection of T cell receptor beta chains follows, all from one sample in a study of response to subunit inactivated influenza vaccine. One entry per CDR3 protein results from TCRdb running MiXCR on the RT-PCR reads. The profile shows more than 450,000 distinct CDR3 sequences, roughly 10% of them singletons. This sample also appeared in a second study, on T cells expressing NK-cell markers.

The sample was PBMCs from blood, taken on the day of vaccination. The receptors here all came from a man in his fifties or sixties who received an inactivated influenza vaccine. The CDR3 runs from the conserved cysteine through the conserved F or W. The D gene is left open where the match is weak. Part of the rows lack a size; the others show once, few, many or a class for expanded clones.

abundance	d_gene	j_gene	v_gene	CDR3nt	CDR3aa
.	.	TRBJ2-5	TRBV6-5	TGTGCCAGCAGGTACAGGGTCCAAGAGACCCAGTACTTC	CASRYRVQETQYF
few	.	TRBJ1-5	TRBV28	TGTGCCAGCAGTTTCCCAACCGAGGGCAATCAGCCCCAGCATTTT	CASSFPTEGNQPQHF
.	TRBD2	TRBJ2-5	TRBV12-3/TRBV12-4	TGTGCCAGCAGTTTTGCTAGCGGAATCCAAGAGACCCAGTACTTC	CASSFASGIQETQYF
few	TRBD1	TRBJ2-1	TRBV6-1	TGTGCCAGCAGTGTAAACAGGGGGCTCACCTACAATGAGCAGTTCTTC	CASSVNRGLTYNEQFF
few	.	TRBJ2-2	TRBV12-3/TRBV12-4	TGTGCCAGCAGCCATACTAGTGCGGGGGAGCTGTTTTTT	CASSHTSAGELFF
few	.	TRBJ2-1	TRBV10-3	TGTGCCATCAGTGCATCAGGGGGGAGGACCCGGTACAATGAGCAGTTCTTC	CAISASGGRTRYNEQFF
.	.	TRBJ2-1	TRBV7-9	TGTGCCAGCAGCTTACTATCTAGGGACAATGAGCAGTTCTTC	CASSLLSRDNEQFF
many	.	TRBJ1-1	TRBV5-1	TGCGCCAGCAGTCAGGACAGCGTGAACACTGAAGCTTTCTTT	CASSQDSVNTEAFF
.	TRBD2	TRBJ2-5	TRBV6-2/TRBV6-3	TGTGCCAGCAGCAATGCCCGACTAGCGGGAGGTGAGACCCAGTACTTC	CASSNARLAGGETQYF
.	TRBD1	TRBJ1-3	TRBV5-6	TGTGCCAGCAGCGTGGGACAGCCTGGAAACACCATATATTTT	CASSVGQPGNTIYF
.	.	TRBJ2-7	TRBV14	TGTGCCAGCAGTCAATCGGGAGTCACTTACGAGCAGTACTTC	CASSQSGVTYEQYF
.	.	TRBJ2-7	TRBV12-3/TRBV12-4	TGTGCCAGCAGTTTAGGTGTTGGGGCCGTCTACGAGCAGTACTTC	CASSLGVGAVYEQYF
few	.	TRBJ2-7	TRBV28	TGTGCCAGCAGTTTGTCTCAGGGACAATACGAGCAGTACTTC	CASSLSQGQYEQYF
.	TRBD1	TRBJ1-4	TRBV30	TGTGCCTGGAGGATACCCGGGACAGGGAGAGAAAAACTGTTTTTT	CAWRIPGTGREKLFF
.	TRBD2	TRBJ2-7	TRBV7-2	TGTGCCAGCAGTAACCCGGGACTAGCGACTTACGAGCAGTACTTC	CASSNPGLATYEQYF
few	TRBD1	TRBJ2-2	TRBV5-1	TGCGCCAGCAGCTTGACCCCGGGACAGGGGGGTAACACCGGGGAGCTGTTTTTT	CASSLTPGQGGNTGELFF
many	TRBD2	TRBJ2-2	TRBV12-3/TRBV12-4	TGTGCCAGCAGGGGAGGGGTGACCGGGGAGCTGTTTTTT	CASRGGVTGELFF
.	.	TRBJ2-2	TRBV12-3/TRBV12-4	TGTGCCAGCCTCAGGGTCACCGGGGAGCTGTTTTTT	CASLRVTGELFF
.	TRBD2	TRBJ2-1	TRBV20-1	TGCAGTGCTAGAGATTTCCAAGTCGGAGCGGGGGGGAGCTCCTACAATGAGCAGTTCTTC	CSARDFQVGAGGSSYNEQFF
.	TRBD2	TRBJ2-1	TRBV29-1	TGCAGCGTAGCTAAGACTAGCGGGGGCTACAATGAGCAGTTCTTC	CSVAKTSGGYNEQFF
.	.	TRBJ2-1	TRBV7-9	TGTGCCAGCAGCCTCACTAGGGGGTATGAGCAGTTCTTC	CASSLTRGYEQFF
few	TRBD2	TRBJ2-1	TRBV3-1	TGTGCCAGCAGCCAAGCTTTAGCGGGAGCGGGAGAGCAGTTCTTC	CASSQALAGAGEQFF
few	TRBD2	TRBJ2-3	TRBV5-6	TGTGCCAGCAGCAAACCTACTAGCGGGGGTGGGTGGGGCACAGATACGCAGTATTTT	CASSKPTSGGGWGTDTQYF
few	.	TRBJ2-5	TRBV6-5	TGTGCCAGCAGTTACCTGCCAGGAGGGCAAGAGACCCAGTACTTC	CASSYLPGGQETQYF
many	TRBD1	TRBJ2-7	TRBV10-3	TGTGCCATCAGTGAGTCCGGGACAGGCTTTTACGAGCAGTACTTC	CAISESGTGFYEQYF